Listed below are T cell receptor beta chains from one sample, sequenced in a study of CD8 T cells in Susac syndrome. TCRdb re-analysed the immunoSEQ multiplex PCR reads in MiXCR, keeping a single row per CDR3 protein. Here the sample spans 84,000 or so distinct CDR3 sequences, approximately 95% being singletons. The sample consisted of CD8+ T cells from PBMCs. The receptor source for this set is a human donor with Susac syndrome. The CDR3 runs from the conserved cysteine through the conserved F or W. The D gene is left open where the match is weak. The size entry is marked missing in some rows and otherwise reads once, few, many or a size class.

j_call clone_size d_call v_call cdr3_nt cdr3_aa
TRBJ1-2 - - TRBV6-5 TGTGCCAGCAGTTACTCGAACGCGGACTATGGCTACACCTTC CASSYSNADYGYTF
TRBJ2-7 - TRBD2 TRBV7-9 TGTGCCAGCAGCCCCCGGACTAGCGGTTACGAGCAGTACTTC CASSPRTSGYEQYF
TRBJ2-1 - TRBD2 TRBV20-1 TGCAGTGCTAGAGATTACCTAGCGGGAGATGTAGATGAGCAGTTCTTC CSARDYLAGDVDEQFF
TRBJ2-3 - TRBD2 TRBV4-1 TGCGCCAGCGCCGCACTAGCGGGAGAGGTAGATACGCAGTATTTT CASAALAGEVDTQYF
TRBJ1-5 - - TRBV4-1 TGCGCCAGCAGCCAAGAGGGGGGGCAGGGAGGCAATCAGCCCCAGCATTTT CASSQEGGQGGNQPQHF
TRBJ2-1 - - TRBV3-1 TGTGCCAGCAGCCTCCTTTTGTCGGGTTCCTACAATGAGCAGTTCTTC CASSLLLSGSYNEQFF
TRBJ2-1 - TRBD2 TRBV20-1 TGCAGTGCTAGATATGGCCTAGCGGGAAAAGAGCAGTTCTTC CSARYGLAGKEQFF
TRBJ2-7 - TRBD2 TRBV13 TGTGCCAGCAGCCCTCGGACTAGCGGGGGAACCTACGAGCAGTACTTC CASSPRTSGGTYEQYF
TRBJ1-2 - - TRBV19 TGTGCCAGCGTCAAGGACCTCCCGGGTGATGGCTACACCTTC CASVKDLPGDGYTF
TRBJ1-2 - - TRBV12-3/TRBV12-4 TGTGCCAGCAGTCCGGGAGCAGGTCTGAACTCCGCGGATGGCTACACCTTC CASSPGAGLNSADGYTF
TRBJ2-7 - TRBD2 TRBV7-8 TGTGCCAGCAGCTTTTCCCGGGTAGCGGGAGGGGGGTACGAGCAGTACTTC CASSFSRVAGGGYEQYF
TRBJ1-2 - TRBD1 TRBV20-1 TGCAGTGCGCCCGGGACAGGGGTTCAGGGCTACACCTTC CSAPGTGVQGYTF
TRBJ2-3 - - TRBV4-1 TGCGCCAGCAGCCAAGATCAGGGAGAAGATACGCAGTATTTT CASSQDQGEDTQYF
TRBJ2-4 - - TRBV9 TGTGCCAGCAGCTCCTATCCAGCCCAGCATGACATTCAGTACTTC CASSSYPAQHDIQYF
TRBJ2-6 - - TRBV14 TGTGCCAGCAGCCAAGTTGAGCTCTCTGGGGCCAACGTCCTGACTTTC CASSQVELSGANVLTF
TRBJ2-1 - - TRBV5-1 TGCGCCAGCAGCTCCGTTTCGGAGGTTCCCTACAATGAGCAGTTCTTC CASSSVSEVPYNEQFF
TRBJ1-1 - - TRBV4-1 TGCGCCAGCAGCCACGGCCGGGGGTCTGAAGCTTTCTTT CASSHGRGSEAFF
TRBJ2-7 - - TRBV27 TGTGCCAGCAGTTTTACCGGGAGTGCCGAGCAGTACTTC CASSFTGSAEQYF
TRBJ1-2 - - TRBV24-1 TGTGCCACCAGTGATCCAAGGACTGACGGCTACACCTTC CATSDPRTDGYTF
TRBJ1-2 - - TRBV12-3/TRBV12-4 TGTGCCAGCAGTTCAAAGGCCTATGGCTACACCTTC CASSSKAYGYTF
TRBJ1-2 - - TRBV29-1 TGCAGCGTTGAGGCAGGGACTAACTATGGCTACACCTTC CSVEAGTNYGYTF
TRBJ2-1 - TRBD2 TRBV4-3 TGCGCCAGCAGCCAAGCCCTAGCGGGAGCTTACAATGAGCAGTTCTTC CASSQALAGAYNEQFF
TRBJ1-2 - - TRBV9 TGTGCCAGCAGCGTAGAAGCATCGGGCTATGGCTACACCTTC CASSVEASGYGYTF
TRBJ2-2 - - TRBV2 TGTGCCAGCAGTGAAGACGGGACCCTCCTCACCGGGGAGCTGTTTTTT CASSEDGTLLTGELFF
TRBJ2-7 - - TRBV29-1 TGCAGCGTTGAAATTCAGGGAGAGGAGCAGTACTTC CSVEIQGEEQYF
TRBJ1-1 - - TRBV5-4 TGTGCCAGCAGCTTGGGGGAGGGATCGAACACTGAAGCTTTCTTT CASSLGEGSNTEAFF
TRBJ1-5 - - TRBV20-1 TGCAGTGCTGCCTTGGACGGAAGAAATAGCAATCAGCCCCAGCATTTT CSAALDGRNSNQPQHF
TRBJ2-5 - TRBD2 TRBV7-8 TGTGCCAGCAGCTCCTTTGCGGGAGCCCCCCAAGAGACCCAGTACTTC CASSSFAGAPQETQYF
TRBJ2-1 once TRBD2 TRBV6-4 TGTGCCAGCAGTAACGGGACTAGCAATGAGCAGTTCTTC CASSNGTSNEQFF
TRBJ1-1 - TRBD1 TRBV29-1 TGCAGCGTTCAAGGACAGGGGCGGGCCACTGAAGCTTTCTTT CSVQGQGRATEAFF
TRBJ2-7 - TRBD2 TRBV30 TGTGCCTGGGGACGGGGCGGGGGAACCTACGAGCAGTACTTC CAWGRGGGTYEQYF
TRBJ1-5 - - TRBV5-6 TGTGCCAGCAGCTCCCACAGGGATAGCAATCAGCCCCAGCATTTT CASSSHRDSNQPQHF
TRBJ1-1 - - TRBV4-1 TGCGCCAGCACAGGCGTGAACACTGAAGCTTTCTTT CASTGVNTEAFF
TRBJ2-1 - - TRBV30 TGTGCCTGGAGTGTTATGGTAGCGGACTACAATGAGCAGTTCTTC CAWSVMVADYNEQFF
TRBJ2-7 - TRBD2 TRBV6-5 TGTGCCAGCAGAACTAGCGGGAGGGCCGAGCAGTACTTC CASRTSGRAEQYF
TRBJ2-1 - - TRBV10-3 TGTGCCATCAGTGTCCTAACTTTAGGCAATGAGCAGTTCTTC CAISVLTLGNEQFF
TRBJ1-1 - TRBD1 TRBV11-2 TGTGCCAGCAGCGTCGACAGGGAGGGAGAAGCTTTCTTT CASSVDREGEAFF
TRBJ1-2 - - TRBV11-2 TGTGCCAGCAGCTTAGGTTTTGATCAGGGTACCTATGGCTACACCTTC CASSLGFDQGTYGYTF
TRBJ2-5 once - TRBV12-3/TRBV12-4 TGTGCCAGCAGCTCCCTCGAGGGGACCCAGTACTTC CASSSLEGTQYF
TRBJ2-1 - TRBD2 TRBV20-1 TGCAGTGCTAGAGATTTAATGGGTAGCGGGTCCTACAATGAGCAGTTCTTC CSARDLMGSGSYNEQFF